Listed below are T cell receptor beta chains from one sample, sequenced in a study of blood T cell repertoires in COVID-19. Sequencing was performed with immunoSEQ multiplex PCR; in TCRdb, only in-frame clones are kept and a portion is missing. Of about 180,000 clones listed, more than 90% are singletons. The sample consisted of peripheral blood. Source of these receptors: a man aged 45-65 years with acute or convalescent COVID-19. Each CDR3 is given with its conserved first and last residue. D genes are given only for firm matches. Only some rows state a clone size, as once, few, many or a class for expanded clones.

clone_size	d_call	v_call	j_call	cdr3_aa	cdr3_nt
NA	NA	TRBV7-8	TRBJ1-3	CASSLRDSLTSSGNTIYF	TGTGCCAGCAGCCTCCGCGACTCTCTAACCAGCTCTGGAAACACCATATATTTT
NA	NA	TRBV5-4	TRBJ2-3	CASSSRQTTDTQYF	TGTGCCAGCAGCTCAAGACAGACAACAGATACGCAGTATTTT
NA	TRBD2	TRBV11-2	TRBJ2-3	CASSLLAGGVTDTQYF	TGTGCCAGCAGCTTACTAGCGGGGGGCGTCACAGATACGCAGTATTTT
NA	TRBD1	TRBV7-2	TRBJ1-5	CASSLDGTENQPQHF	TGTGCCAGCAGCTTAGATGGGACAGAGAATCAGCCCCAGCATTTT
once	TRBD1	TRBV18	TRBJ2-7	CASSPVGTGHYEQYF	TGTGCCAGCTCACCTGTTGGGACAGGGCACTACGAGCAGTACTTC
NA	TRBD1	TRBV19	TRBJ1-2	CATRQGINYGYTF	TGTGCCACCAGACAGGGCATCAACTATGGCTACACCTTC
NA	NA	TRBV5-1	TRBJ2-5	CASSLAVQETQYF	TGCGCCAGCAGCTTGGCAGTCCAAGAGACCCAGTACTTC
NA	NA	TRBV10-3	TRBJ2-7	CAISDAAEYEQYF	TGTGCCATCAGTGATGCCGCAGAATACGAGCAGTACTTC
NA	TRBD1	TRBV14	TRBJ1-3	CASSQNRGYTIYF	TGTGCCAGCAGCCAAAACAGGGGATACACCATATATTTT
NA	NA	TRBV5-1	TRBJ1-2	CASSLDFIYGYTF	TGCGCCAGCAGCTTGGATTTCATCTATGGCTACACCTTC
NA	TRBD2	TRBV7-2	TRBJ2-1	CASSSPGTSGRSEQFF	TGTGCCAGCAGTTCCCCCGGGACTAGCGGGAGATCTGAGCAGTTCTTC
NA	NA	TRBV5-1	TRBJ2-3	CASSSGTQASTDTQYF	TGCGCCAGCAGCTCCGGGACACAGGCTAGCACAGATACGCAGTATTTT
NA	TRBD2	TRBV27	TRBJ2-3	CASSLGTSGSTDTQYF	TGTGCCAGCAGTTTAGGGACTAGCGGGAGCACAGATACGCAGTATTTT
NA	TRBD1	TRBV9	TRBJ2-2	CASSVTTLSQGEITGELFF	TGTGCCAGCAGCGTCACGACGTTAAGTCAGGGGGAAATAACCGGGGAGCTGTTTTTT
NA	TRBD2	TRBV6-2/TRBV6-3	TRBJ2-5	CASSYGLARQTQYF	TGTGCCAGCAGTTACGGACTAGCCAGGCAGACCCAGTACTTC
NA	NA	TRBV27	TRBJ2-7	CASSLSGVAYEQYF	TGTGCCAGCAGTTTATCCGGGGTAGCCTACGAGCAGTACTTC
NA	TRBD2	TRBV28	TRBJ2-7	CASSTAGGFSYEQYF	TGTGCCAGCAGTACAGCGGGAGGGTTTAGCTACGAGCAGTACTTC
NA	TRBD1	TRBV5-5	TRBJ1-5	CASSLAPAGTGGANQPQHF	TGTGCCAGCAGCTTGGCTCCCGCGGGAACAGGGGGGGCAAATCAGCCCCAGCATTTT
NA	TRBD2	TRBV6-2/TRBV6-3	TRBJ2-1	CASSYVGRASYNEQFF	TGTGCCAGCAGTTACGTCGGGAGGGCCTCCTACAATGAGCAGTTCTTC
NA	NA	TRBV5-5	TRBJ1-6	CASSWTGGKESPLHF	TGTGCCAGCAGCTGGACGGGGGGGAAAGAGTCACCCCTCCACTTT
NA	TRBD1	TRBV19	TRBJ1-2	CASSVDRDYGYTF	TGTGCCAGTAGTGTCGACAGGGACTATGGCTACACCTTC
NA	NA	TRBV6-2/TRBV6-3	TRBJ1-1	CASSYLDRAFF	TGTGCCAGCAGTTACCTCGATCGGGCTTTCTTT
NA	TRBD2	TRBV5-1	TRBJ2-5	CASSVGLAVQETQYF	TGCGCCAGCAGCGTCGGACTAGCGGTACAAGAGACCCAGTACTTC
NA	TRBD2	TRBV19	TRBJ2-3	CASSMEVTSGTSTDTQYF	TGTGCCAGTAGTATGGAGGTAACTAGCGGGACCAGCACAGATACGCAGTATTTT
NA	TRBD1	TRBV5-6	TRBJ2-1	CASSLRQGWNEQFF	TGTGCCAGCAGCCTTAGACAGGGGTGGAATGAGCAGTTCTTC
NA	TRBD1	TRBV6-6	TRBJ1-1	CASSYGTGGFAEAFF	TGTGCCAGCAGTTACGGGACAGGGGGTTTCGCTGAAGCTTTCTTT
NA	NA	TRBV2	TRBJ1-4	CASRSVELFF	TGTGCCAGCAGGAGTGTAGAACTGTTTTTT
NA	TRBD2	TRBV15	TRBJ2-7	CATSSAIGASGRTSYEQYF	TGTGCCACCAGCAGTGCCATTGGGGCTAGCGGGAGGACCTCCTACGAGCAGTACTTC
once	NA	TRBV28	TRBJ2-5	CASSSGGLSETQYF	TGTGCCAGCAGTTCAGGGGGACTCTCAGAGACCCAGTACTTC